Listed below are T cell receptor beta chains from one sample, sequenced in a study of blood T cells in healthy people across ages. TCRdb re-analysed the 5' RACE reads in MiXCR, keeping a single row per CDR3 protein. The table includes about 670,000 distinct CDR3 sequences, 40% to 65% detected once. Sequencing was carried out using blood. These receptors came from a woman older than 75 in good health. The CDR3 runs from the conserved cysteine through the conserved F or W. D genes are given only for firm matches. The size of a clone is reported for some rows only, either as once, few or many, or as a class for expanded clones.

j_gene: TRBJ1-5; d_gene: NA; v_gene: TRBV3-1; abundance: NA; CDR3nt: TGTGCCAGCAGCCATCTTAGGGGTGGCCAGCCCCAGCATTTT; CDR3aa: CASSHLRGGQPQHF
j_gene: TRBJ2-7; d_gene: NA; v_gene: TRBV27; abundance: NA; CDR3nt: TGTGCCAGCAGCTTAGGCCTTAAAGGGGGATCCCACTACGAGCAGTACTTC; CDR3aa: CASSLGLKGGSHYEQYF
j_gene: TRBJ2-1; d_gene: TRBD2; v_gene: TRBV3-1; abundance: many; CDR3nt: TGTGCCAGCAGCCAAAACCCGACTAGCGGAGGGGACAATGAGCAGTTCTTC; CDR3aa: CASSQNPTSGGDNEQFF
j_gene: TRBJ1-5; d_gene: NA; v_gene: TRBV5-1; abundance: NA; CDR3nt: TGCGCCAGCAGGCAAGACGTCGGAGGGGATCAGCCCCAGCATTTT; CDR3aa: CASRQDVGGDQPQHF
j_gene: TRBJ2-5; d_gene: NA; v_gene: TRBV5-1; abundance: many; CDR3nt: TGCGCCAGCGGGGGAGCAGGTCAAGAGACCCAGTACTTC; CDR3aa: CASGGAGQETQYF
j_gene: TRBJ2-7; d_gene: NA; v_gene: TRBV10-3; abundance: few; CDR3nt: TGTGCCATCAGCCCAGGGATCTACGAGCAGTACTTC; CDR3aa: CAISPGIYEQYF
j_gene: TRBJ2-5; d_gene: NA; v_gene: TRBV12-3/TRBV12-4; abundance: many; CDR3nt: TGTGCCACCCAAGGGGGGACCCAGTACTTC; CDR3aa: CATQGGTQYF
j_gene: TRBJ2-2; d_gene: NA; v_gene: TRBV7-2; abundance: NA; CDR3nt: TGTGCCAGCAGCCGGGACTCAGGAACCGCGAACACCGGGGAGCTGTTTTTT; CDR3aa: CASSRDSGTANTGELFF
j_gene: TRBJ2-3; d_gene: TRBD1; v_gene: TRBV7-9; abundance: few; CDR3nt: TGTGCCAGCAGCGGTTGGACAGGAGGAGGCACAGATACGCAGTATTTT; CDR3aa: CASSGWTGGGTDTQYF
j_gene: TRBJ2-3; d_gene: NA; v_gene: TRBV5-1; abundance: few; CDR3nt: TGCGCCAGCAGCTCCGGAGGGGGTGAGGATACGCAGTATTTT; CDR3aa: CASSSGGGEDTQYF
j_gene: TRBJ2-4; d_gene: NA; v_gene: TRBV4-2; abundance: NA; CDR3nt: TGTGCCAGCAGCCAAGAAGTCCAGGGCAGCATTCAGTACTTC; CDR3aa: CASSQEVQGSIQYF
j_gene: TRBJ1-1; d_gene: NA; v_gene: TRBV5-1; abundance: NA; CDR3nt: TGCGCCAGCAGCTTCGGGGGTTCTGGGGGCACTGAAGCTTTCTTT; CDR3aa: CASSFGGSGGTEAFF
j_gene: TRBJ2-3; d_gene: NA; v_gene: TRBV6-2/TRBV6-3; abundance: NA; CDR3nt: TGTGCCAGCAGTTACTCGAAGTTTAGCGGTGCTAACACAGATACGCAGTATTTT; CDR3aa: CASSYSKFSGANTDTQYF
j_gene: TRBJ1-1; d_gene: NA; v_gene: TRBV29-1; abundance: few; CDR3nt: TGCAGCGTTGAAGCGGGGGGCGGGACTGAAGCTTTCTTT; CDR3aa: CSVEAGGGTEAFF
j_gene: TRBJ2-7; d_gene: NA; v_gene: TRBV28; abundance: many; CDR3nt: TGTGCCAGCAGTGTAGAGGTCTCCTACGAGCAGTACTTC; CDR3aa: CASSVEVSYEQYF
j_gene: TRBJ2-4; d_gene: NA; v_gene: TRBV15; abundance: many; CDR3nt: TGTGCCACCAGCAGAGATCCGGGGAACATTCAGTACTTC; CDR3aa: CATSRDPGNIQYF
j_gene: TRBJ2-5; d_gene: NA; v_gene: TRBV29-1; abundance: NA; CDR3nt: TGCAGCTGTAAAGAGTCCCAAGAGACCCAGTACTTC; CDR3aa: CSCKESQETQYF
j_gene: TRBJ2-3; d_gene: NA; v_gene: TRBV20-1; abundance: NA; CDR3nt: TGCAGTGCTAGTGGGTCCTCAGGGGCGGATACGCAGTATTTT; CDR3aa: CSASGSSGADTQYF
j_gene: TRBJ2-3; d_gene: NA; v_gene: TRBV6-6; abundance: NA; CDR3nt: TGCGCCGGCAGTTTTGGCAGAATAACTAGCACAGATACGCAGTATTTT; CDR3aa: CAGSFGRITSTDTQYF
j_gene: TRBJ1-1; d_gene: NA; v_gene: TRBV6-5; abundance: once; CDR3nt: TGTGCCAGCAGATACTCGATCCGGGGACGCCTCGGGGCCACTGAAGCTTTCTTT; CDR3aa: CASRYSIRGRLGATEAFF